The 22 T cell receptor beta chains below all came from one sample that was sequenced in a study of a mutant IDH1 vaccine in newly diagnosed glioma. Time point denoted: week 23, last vaccination. A 20-mer mutant IDH1 peptide at 300 ug was injected subcutaneously with topical imiquimod. Only in-frame clones appear in the TCRdb table, and some are missing; sequencing was by immunoSEQ multiplex PCR. The table shows roughly 70,000 clones, with approximately 87% occurring only once. Their target antigens are unknown. Source: PBMCs, taken from a glioma patient whose treatment included an IDH1 peptide vaccine. Receptors originate from a man aged 18 to 30 with glioma.

The rearrangement uses TRBV27 and TRBJ2-1, with TRBD2 as a possible D gene (5 bases). Germline CDR1 reads MNHEY; CDR2 reads SMNVEV (reference sequence). V lost 5 bases to trimming and J lost 12 bases, with 11 bases between them. There are 11 residues in the CDR3. The CDR3 sequence is CASSRGIRQFF. DNA for the CDR3: TGTGCCAGCAGTCGGGGTATTCGGCAGTTCTTC.

J is TRBJ2-1 and V is TRBV18, with a possible D match to TRBD1 (5 bases). Trimming removed 2 bases from V and 4 bases from J, with 12 bases in between. There are 15 residues in the CDR3. From germline, CDR1 is KGHSH and CDR2 LQKENI. CDR3 nucleotide sequence: TGTGCCAGCTCACCAACCCAGGGAAATTACAATGAGCAGTTCTTC. Translating gives CASSPTQGNYNEQFF.

The chain couples TRBV28 to TRBJ1-2; no reliable D call. Germline values: CDR1 MDHEN, CDR2 SYDVKM. This CDR3 spans 12 amino acids. Trimming took 3 bases from V and 9 from J, leaving 11 bases between them. CDR3 protein: CASSFISRSYTF. The CDR3 nucleotides read TGTGCCAGCAGTTTTATCAGCCGCAGCTACACCTTC.

CDR3 DNA sequence: TGTGCCAGCAGTTGGGCAGCGGGAGGGCCCACAGGCTACGAGCAGTACTTC. Its protein is CASSWAAGGPTGYEQYF. This sequence joins TRBV27 and TRBJ2-7, with 10 bases identical to TRBD2. From germline, CDR1 is MNHEY and CDR2 SMNVEV (reference sequence). The CDR3 spans 17 residues. V was clipped by 4 bases and J by 3 bases; unmatched bases: 12.

The gene calls are TRBV19 and TRBJ1-4, with 7 positions matching TRBD1. V was clipped by 7 bases and J by 7 bases; unmatched bases: 15. Per the germline V gene, CDR1 is LNHDA and CDR2 is SQIVND (reference sequence). CDR3 size: 16 residues. The CDR3 region is CASTSITAGGLEKLFF. The CDR3 nucleotides are TGTGCCAGTACCTCGATCACCGCAGGGGGTCTTGAAAAACTGTTTTTT.

J is TRBJ1-4 and V is TRBV4-3, with TRBD1 identical over 11 bases. Germline trimming cut 3 bases from V and 6 bases from J; bases unmatched to any gene: 3. Germline CDR1 reads LGHNA; CDR2 reads YSLEER. The CDR3 has 15 amino acids. The CDR3 region is CASSQEGQGDEKLFF. CDR3 DNA: TGCGCCAGCAGCCAGGAGGGACAGGGGGATGAAAAACTGTTTTTT.

The chain recombines TRBV2 with TRBJ1-3; 8 bases align to TRBD1. Losses at the gene ends were 5 bases for V and 0 bases for J; bases not matched to a gene: 3. Germline values: CDR1 SNHLY, CDR2 FYNNEI. CDR3 length: 15 amino acids. In DNA, the CDR3 is TGTGCCAGCAGTTCACAGGGGGTCTCTGGAAACACCATATATTTT. It specifies CASSSQGVSGNTIYF.

The chain links TRBV7-2 to TRBJ2-3; 9 positions match TRBD2. From germline, CDR1 is SGHTA and CDR2 FQGNSA. The V gene end was trimmed by 0 bases and the J gene end by 2 bases; junction bases not matched to a gene: 9. This CDR3 contains 18 residues. The CDR3 DNA is TGTGCCAGCAGCTTAGCGCGGTTAGCGGGGGCGACCACAGATACGCAGTATTTT. It translates to CASSLARLAGATTDTQYF.

This chain joins TRBV5-4 and TRBJ1-1; no clear D gene. The CDR3 has 16 residues. Deletions cut 2 bases from V and 0 bases from J, with 14 bases between. Germline lookup yields CDR1 SGHNT and CDR2 YYREEE (reference sequence). The CDR3 region is CASSFMGGSLNTEAFF. The CDR3 region has the DNA TGTGCCAGCAGCTTTATGGGCGGCTCTTTGAACACTGAAGCTTTCTTT.

The J gene is TRBJ1-1, the V gene TRBV4-3; 8 bases fit TRBD1. CDR3 length: 16 residues. The V segment lost 1 base and the J segment 6 bases; nucleotides outside the gene matches: 10. In germline, CDR1 is LGHNA, CDR2 YSLEER. CDR3 sequence: CASSQARTGQKAEAFF. CDR3 in DNA: TGCGCCAGCAGCCAAGCTAGGACAGGGCAAAAAGCTGAAGCTTTCTTT.

This sequence joins TRBV10-3 and TRBJ2-7, with 12 positions matching TRBD1. There are 15 residues in the CDR3. The junction had 5 bases not matched to a gene; V was cut back by 3 bases and J by 5 bases. Germline CDR1 ENHRY, CDR2 SYGVKD. The CDR3 protein is CAISDPGTGGDEQYF. For the CDR3, the DNA is TGTGCCATCAGTGACCCGGGGACAGGGGGCGACGAGCAGTACTTC.

This clone has more than one count but fewer than ten. The rearrangement links TRBV18 to TRBJ1-4; D is ambiguous. The CDR3 has 14 amino acids. Germline V gene sequence: CDR1 KGHSH, CDR2 LQKENI. V lost 3 bases to trimming and J lost 0 bases, with 5 bases between them. CDR3 sequence reads: CASSPTATNEKLFF. CDR3 bases: TGTGCCAGCTCACCGACTGCAACTAATGAAAAACTGTTTTTT.

The gene calls are TRBV9 and TRBJ2-6, with D possibly matching TRBD1 (6 bases). V gave up 4 bases and J gave up 3 bases, with 8 bases separating them. The CDR3 length is 14 residues. CDR1 and CDR2 (germline): SGDLS, YYNGEE. CDR3 region: CASSSDSGANVLTF. In DNA, the CDR3 is TGTGCCAGCAGCTCGGACAGTGGGGCCAACGTCCTGACTTTC.

This chain links TRBV9 with TRBJ1-2; TRBD1 matches 8 bases. Trimming took 3 bases from V and 5 from J; bases not matched to a gene: 12. The CDR3 consists of 16 residues. Germline CDR1 reads SGDLS; CDR2 reads YYNGEE. CDR3 region: CASSAGEDREEYGYTF. The CDR3, as DNA: TGTGCCAGCAGCGCTGGAGAGGACAGGGAGGAGTATGGCTACACCTTC.

The gene calls are TRBV4-2 and TRBJ2-7, with 7 bases fitting TRBD2. Germline values: CDR1 LGHNA, CDR2 YNFKEQ. V shed 1 base and J 5 bases; nucleotides not matched to a gene: 5. There are 14 residues in the CDR3. For the CDR3, the DNA is TGTGCCAGCAGCCAAGGGGGAGGGCCAAACGAGCAGTACTTC. It specifies CASSQGGGPNEQYF.

The chain is built from TRBV7-2 and TRBJ2-1, with D possibly matching TRBD2 (5 bases). Per the germline V gene, CDR1 is SGHTA and CDR2 is FQGNSA. This CDR3 is 17 amino acids long. V was clipped by 1 base and J by 7 bases, with 20 bases between them. As DNA, the CDR3 is TGTGCCAGCAGCTTAGTTGGTTCGGGAATTGGCGGAAATGAGCAGTTCTTC. It is translated as CASSLVGSGIGGNEQFF.

This chain connects TRBV7-9 to TRBJ2-3; D unresolved. V was trimmed by 2 bases and J by 1 base, leaving 7 bases between them. This CDR3 contains 14 residues. Germline assignment: CDR1 SEHNR and CDR2 FQNEAQ (reference sequence). In nucleotides, the CDR3 is TGTGCCAGCAGCTTAACAACAGGCACAGATACGCAGTATTTT. Encoded protein: CASSLTTGTDTQYF.

This clone came up once. V usage is TRBV29-1 and J usage is TRBJ2-3, with D unclear. The ends were cut back, 3 bases at V and 2 bases at J, with 6 bases in the middle. The CDR3 sequence is 12 residues long. Germline V lookup: CDR1 SQVTM, CDR2 ANQGSEA. CDR3 protein: CSVEGDTDTQYF. CDR3 nucleotides: TGCAGCGTTGAGGGCGACACAGATACGCAGTATTTT.

The count of this clone is one. This sample includes further DNA sequences coding for the same CDR3. The chain uses TRBV7-9 and TRBJ1-1; the match to TRBD1 covers 9 bases. Trimming removed 5 bases from V and 4 bases from J; junction bases left unmatched: 5. Germline CDR1 reads SEHNR; CDR2 reads FQNEAQ (reference sequence). This CDR3 has 14 residues. CDR3 loop: CASSRDRGTTEAFF. CDR3 nucleotide sequence: TGTGCCAGCAGCCGAGACAGGGGGACCACTGAAGCTTTCTTT.

J is TRBJ1-5 and V is TRBV6-1; D not resolved. The CDR3 consists of 13 residues. Trimming cost V 5 bases and J 3 bases, with 8 bases left between them. Germline lookup yields CDR1 MNHNS and CDR2 SASEGT. For the CDR3, the DNA is TGTGCCAGCAGTCGACAATACAATCAGCCCCAGCATTTT. This encodes CASSRQYNQPQHF.

The chain is built from TRBV6-5 and TRBJ2-1, with 8 bases that match TRBD1. Germline trimming cut 9 bases from V and 8 bases from J; bases unmatched to any gene: 15. The CDR3 totals 15 residues. Germline CDR1 reads MNHEY; CDR2 reads SVGAGI. Here the CDR3 reads CASKPVTGDVDEQFF. As DNA, the CDR3 is TGTGCCAGTAAACCCGTGACAGGGGATGTCGATGAGCAGTTCTTC.

This clone was picked up one time. The chain links TRBV7-8 to TRBJ2-7; 10 bases match TRBD2. The CDR3 is 14 amino acids. CDR1 SGHVS and CDR2 FQNEAQ come from the germline V gene. With V trimmed by 11 bases and J by 2 bases, 9 bases remained unmatched. CDR3 sequence (DNA): TGTGCCTCCTCTAGCGGGGGACGACCCTACGAGCAGTACTTC. It translates to CASSSGGRPYEQYF.